The 25 T cell receptor beta chains given below trace back to one sample, sequenced in a study of cytomegalovirus exposure and HLA in healthy donors. PCR used 60 Vbeta primers and 13 Jbeta primers. TCRdb's copy holds only in-frame clones and misses some; the assay was immunoSEQ multiplex PCR. The sample carries about 94,000 clones, around 69% recorded once. Sequencing was done on a sample of PBMCs. These receptors all come from a man aged 25 to 40 in good health and CMV-seronegative.

The gene calls are TRBV7-9 and TRBJ2-5; the match to TRBD1 covers 9 bases. The DNA end is a closer match to TRBJ2-7, so the J assignment may be wrong. This CDR3 spans 16 amino acids. Germline CDR1 reads SEHNR; CDR2 reads FQNEAQ (reference sequence). DNA for the CDR3: TGTGCCAGCAGCTTAGATGGGACAGGGTCTTCCTACGAGCAGTACTTC. Translated, it gives CASSLDGTGSSYEQYF.

The CDR3 reads CASSHPAGGPSSTGELFF. The DNA for the CDR3 is TGCGCCAGCAGCCATCCGGCGGGGGGGCCTTCGAGCACCGGGGAGCTGTTTTTT. The genes are TRBV4-1 and TRBJ2-2; 9 bases match TRBD2. The CDR3 is 18 residues long. Per the germline V gene, CDR1 is MGHRA and CDR2 is YSYEKL. J was trimmed by 4 bases and V by 3 bases; bases with no gene match: 12.

This chain links TRBV9 with TRBJ1-2, with D possibly TRBD1 on 6 matching bases. Trimming stripped 4 bases from V and 4 bases from J, with 20 bases between. Germline V lookup: CDR1 SGDLS, CDR2 YYNGEE. CDR3 length equals 16 residues. The chain's CDR3 is CASSPHRRQGIYGYTF. The CDR3 DNA sequence: TGTGCCAGCAGCCCCCACCGACGGCAGGGGATCTATGGCTACACCTTC. The full variable domain, completed using reference TRBV9 and TRBJ1-2, is DSGVTQTPKHLITATGQRVTLRCSPRSGDLSVYWYQQSLDQGLQFLIQYYNGEERAKGNILERFSAQQFPDLHSELNLSSLELGDSALYFCASSPHRRQGIYGYTFGSGTRLTVV.

The V gene is TRBV4-1, the J gene TRBJ1-5; TRBD1 matches at 8 bases. The CDR3 sequence is 16 residues long. Germline V gene lookup returns CDR1 MGHRA and CDR2 YSYEKL. Trimming at V came to 0 bases and at J to 11 bases, leaving 12 bases not matched to a gene. CDR3 in DNA: TGCGCCAGCAGCCAAGATCCCGGGACAGGCACTAGGGCCCAGCATTTT. Its protein is CASSQDPGTGTRAQHF.

The genes are TRBV9 and TRBJ1-6; TRBD1 matches at 10 bases. This CDR3 spans 14 amino acids. After removal of 5 bases from V and 7 bases from J, the junction contained 3 bases not matched to a gene. CDR1 is SGDLS, CDR2 YYNGEE, per germline. Here the CDR3 DNA reads TGTGCCAGCAGTGCGGACAGGGGGAATTCACCCCTCCACTTT. Protein product: CASSADRGNSPLHF.

This clone was seen just once. The chain joins TRBV29-1 to TRBJ2-7; D possibly corresponds to TRBD2 (5 bases). Trimming cost V 4 bases and J 2 bases, with 12 bases left between them. The CDR3 has 13 residues. Per germline, CDR1 SQVTM and CDR2 ANQGSEA. CDR3 amino acids: CSVASSGAYEQYF. The DNA for the CDR3 is TGCAGCGTTGCTAGCAGCGGCGCCTACGAGCAGTACTTC.

The V call is TRBV16, the J call TRBJ1-6; D might be TRBD1 (5 bases). The CDR3 consists of 15 residues. V gave up 7 bases and J gave up 0 bases, with 10 bases separating them. The V gene's germline CDR1 is KGHSY and CDR2 FQNENV. CDR3 in amino acids: CASIQGSSYNSPLHF. The CDR3 region has the DNA TGTGCCAGCATCCAGGGCAGCTCCTATAATTCACCCCTCCACTTT.

The genes are TRBV2 and TRBJ1-5; D unresolved. The CDR3 has 15 residues. Germline CDR1 and CDR2: SNHLY and FYNNEI. V gave up 2 bases and J gave up 0 bases, with 8 bases separating them. The CDR3 spells CASSEPGFSNQPQHF. DNA for the CDR3: TGTGCCAGCAGTGAACCCGGGTTTAGCAATCAGCCCCAGCATTTT.

V gene TRBV7-2 combines with J gene TRBJ2-7; D call uncertain. V lost 2 bases to trimming and J lost 3 bases, with 11 bases between them. This CDR3 region has 14 residues. The germline gives CDR1 SGHTA, CDR2 FQGNSA. The CDR3 DNA is TGTGCCAGCAGCTTAAGGCGGTTCGGCTACGAGCAGTACTTC. Amino acids: CASSLRRFGYEQYF.

The chain is built from TRBV12-5 and TRBJ2-3; 8 positions match TRBD2. The CDR3 extends over 16 amino acids. Per germline, CDR1 LGHNT and CDR2 FRNRAP. With 5 bases clipped from V and 2 bases from J, the junction kept 9 bases outside the gene matches. The CDR3 coding sequence is TGTGCTAGTGGTAGGGGGATAGCGGGGCTCACAGATACGCAGTATTTT. It yields the protein CASGRGIAGLTDTQYF.

This sequence joins TRBV27 and TRBJ1-2; D ambiguous. Germline lookup yields CDR1 MNHEY and CDR2 SMNVEV (reference sequence). The CDR3 consists of 14 residues. V was trimmed by 2 bases and J by 6 bases, leaving 13 bases between them. The CDR3, as DNA: TGTGCCAGCAGTTTACGGGGTTTAGGAGATGGCTACACCTTC. This encodes CASSLRGLGDGYTF.

The chain combines TRBV4-1 with TRBJ2-1; D is possibly TRBD1 (6 bases). The V end was cut by 11 bases, the J end by 0 bases, with 14 bases between. This CDR3 is 14 amino acids long. Germline V gene lookup returns CDR1 MGHRA and CDR2 YSYEKL. This CDR3 reads CASQGTSSYNEQFF. In DNA, the CDR3 is TGCGCCTCGCAGGGGACAAGCTCCTACAATGAGCAGTTCTTC.

This clone has only a few counts. This sequence joins TRBV7-8 and TRBJ2-2; 8 bases align to TRBD2. J gave up 4 bases and V 4 bases, and 11 bases lay outside the gene matches. CDR1 is SGHVS, CDR2 FQNEAQ, per germline. The CDR3 is 17 amino acids. The CDR3 DNA reads TGTGCCAGCAGCTCATCATCGGGGGGGCGCGTCACCGGGGAGCTGTTTTTT. Amino acids: CASSSSSGGRVTGELFF.

CDR3 in amino acids: CATRPGLARAETQYF. The CDR3 DNA reads as TGTGCCACCAGGCCGGGACTAGCGAGGGCGGAGACCCAGTACTTC. V is TRBV15 and J is TRBJ2-5, with 10 bases identical to TRBD2. The V and J ends lost 6 bases and 5 bases, in that order; junction bases with no gene match: 9. Germline V CDR1 and CDR2: LNHNV, YYDKDF (reference sequence). The CDR3 is made up of 15 amino acids. Together with reference TRBV15 and TRBJ2-5, the CDR3 gives the full variable domain: DAMVIQNPRYQVTQFGKPVTLSCSQTLNHNVMYWYQQKSSQAPKLLFHYYDKDFNNEADTPDNFQSRRPNTSFCFLDIRSPGLGDTAMYLCATRPGLARAETQYFGPGTRLLVL.

This clone was observed once. V is TRBV10-3 and J is TRBJ2-1; 7 positions match TRBD1. Germline V gene data show CDR1 as ENHRY and CDR2 as SYGVKD. The CDR3 extends over 11 amino acids. Unmatched junction bases numbered 1, after V lost 9 bases and J lost 5 bases. DNA of the CDR3: TGTGCCATGGGACAGCACAATGAGCAGTTCTTC. Translation: CAMGQHNEQFF.

The chain is built from TRBV5-4 and TRBJ2-7; a weak D match, TRBD1 (6 bases). V was shortened by 4 bases and J by 7 bases, with 15 bases between the two germline ends. Germline assignment: CDR1 SGHNT and CDR2 YYREEE (reference sequence). The CDR3 is made up of 13 amino acids. The CDR3 nucleotides read TGTGCCAGCAGCACCAGGGGTCCCCAAGAGCAGTACTTC. It translates to CASSTRGPQEQYF.

The chain couples TRBV12-5 to TRBJ2-5; 9 bases are a match to TRBD2. Germline V gene lookup returns CDR1 LGHNT and CDR2 FRNRAP. The CDR3 runs to 14 residues. V was clipped by 6 bases and J by 4 bases; unmatched bases: 6. CDR3 coding DNA: TGTGCTAGTGGGGACCTAGCGGGATCAGAGACCCAGTACTTC. It specifies CASGDLAGSETQYF.

This clone was detected only a few times. The chain couples TRBV7-6 to TRBJ2-5, with 9 bases that match TRBD1. The J call is uncertain, as TRBJ2-7 better fits the DNA end. CDR1 SGHVS and CDR2 FNYEAQ come from the germline V gene. The CDR3 spans 15 residues. The CDR3 here is CASSRGQGLSYEQYF. The CDR3 coding sequence is TGTGCCAGCAGCCGGGGACAGGGACTTTCCTACGAGCAGTACTTC.

This clone showed up just a few times. The CDR3 is CASSSGLAAQETQYF. The DNA for the CDR3 is TGTGCCAGCAGCTCGGGACTAGCGGCCCAAGAGACCCAGTACTTC. The chain uses TRBV7-3 and TRBJ2-5; 11 positions match TRBD2. This CDR3 is built from 15 residues. The ends lost 4 bases at V and 1 base at J; junction bases unmatched: 2. The germline CDR1 and CDR2 sequences are SGHTA and FQGTGA.

The J gene is TRBJ2-7, the V gene TRBV18; 12 positions match TRBD1. The length of the CDR3 is 16 residues. The J segment lost 6 bases and the V segment lost 3 bases, leaving 9 bases of the junction unmatched. Germline CDR1 is KGHSH and CDR2 is LQKENI. CDR3 coding DNA: TGTGCCAGCTCACCGCGAGAGGGACAGGGGGCCTTCGAGCAGTACTTC. Protein product: CASSPREGQGAFEQYF.

The J gene is TRBJ1-1, the V gene TRBV6-5, with D perhaps TRBD1 (5 bases). This CDR3 spans 14 amino acids. From germline, CDR1 is MNHEY and CDR2 SVGAGI. V dropped 6 bases and J dropped 4 bases, with 15 bases sitting between them. The CDR3 DNA follows: TGTGCCAGCAGCGCGGGGGGGGATGCCACTGAAGCTTTCTTT. This encodes CASSAGGDATEAFF.

The rearrangement uses TRBV27 and TRBJ1-1, with 8 nucleotides matching TRBD1. The J segment lost 1 base and the V segment lost 7 bases, leaving 8 bases of the junction unmatched. The CDR3 totals 15 residues. Per the germline V gene, CDR1 is MNHEY and CDR2 is SMNVEV (reference sequence). CDR3 DNA sequence: TGTGCCAGCACTAGACAGGGGCCTCAGAACACTGAAGCTTTCTTT. It translates to CASTRQGPQNTEAFF.

This clone was detected a few times. This rearrangement joins TRBV6-1 to TRBJ1-2; 10 nucleotides match TRBD1. Unmatched junction bases numbered 2, after V lost 5 bases and J lost 8 bases. The CDR3 spans 12 residues. Germline CDR1 is MNHNS and CDR2 is SASEGT. CDR3 in DNA: TGTGCCAGCAGTTGGGACAGGGGAGGCTACACCTTC. Its protein is CASSWDRGGYTF.

The table lists this clone with a few counts. J is TRBJ2-5 and V is TRBV2; D is unclear. This CDR3 is 12 amino acids long. Trimming cost V 6 bases and J 5 bases, with 10 bases left between them. CDR1 and CDR2 from the germline V gene are SNHLY and FYNNEI. The CDR3 is CASRLPPETQYF. For the CDR3, the DNA is TGTGCCAGCAGACTCCCGCCGGAGACCCAGTACTTC. Drawing the rest from reference TRBV2 and TRBJ2-5, the complete variable domain is EPEVTQTPSHQVTQMGQEVILRCVPISNHLYFYWYRQILGQKVEFLVSFYNNEISEKSEIFDDQFSVERPDGSNFTLKIRSTKLEDSAMYFCASRLPPETQYFGPGTRLLVL.

This clone was counted only a few times. The CDR3 sequence: CASSDGQGRFQPQHF. In nucleotides, the CDR3 is TGTGCCAGTAGTGACGGACAGGGACGGTTTCAGCCCCAGCATTTT. The chain couples TRBV19 to TRBJ1-5; TRBD1 matches at 8 bases. J lost 6 bases, V lost 5 bases, and 9 bases had no gene match. Germline V gene data show CDR1 as LNHDA and CDR2 as SQIVND (reference sequence). CDR3 length equals 15 residues.